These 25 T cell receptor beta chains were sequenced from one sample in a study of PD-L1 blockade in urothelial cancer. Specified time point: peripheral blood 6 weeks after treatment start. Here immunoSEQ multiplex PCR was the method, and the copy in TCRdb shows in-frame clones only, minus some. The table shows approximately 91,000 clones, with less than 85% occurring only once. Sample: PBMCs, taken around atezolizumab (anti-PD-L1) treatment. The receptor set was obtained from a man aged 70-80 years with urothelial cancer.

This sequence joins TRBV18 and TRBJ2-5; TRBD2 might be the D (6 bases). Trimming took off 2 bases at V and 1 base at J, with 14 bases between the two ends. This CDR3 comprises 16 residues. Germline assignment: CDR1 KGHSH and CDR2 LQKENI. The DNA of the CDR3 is TGTGCCAGCTCACCAATCGAGGGACTCCTCCAAGAGACCCAGTACTTC. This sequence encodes CASSPIEGLLQETQYF.

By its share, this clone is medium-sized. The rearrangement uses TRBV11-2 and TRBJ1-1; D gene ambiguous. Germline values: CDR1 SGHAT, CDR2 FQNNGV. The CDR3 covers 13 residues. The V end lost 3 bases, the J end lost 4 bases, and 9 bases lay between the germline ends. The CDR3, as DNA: TGTGCCAGCAGCTTGTTGGGGAGCACTGAAGCTTTCTTT. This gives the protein CASSLLGSTEAFF.

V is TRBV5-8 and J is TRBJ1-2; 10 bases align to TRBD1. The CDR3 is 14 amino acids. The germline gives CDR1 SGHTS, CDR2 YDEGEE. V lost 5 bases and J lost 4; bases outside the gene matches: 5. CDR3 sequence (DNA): TGTGCCAGCAGTCCGTGGGACAGGGGCTATGGCTACACCTTC. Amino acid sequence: CASSPWDRGYGYTF.

The CDR3 sequence is CASRTPGGQETQYF. The CDR3 nucleotides are TGTGCCAGCAGAACCCCCGGGGGGCAAGAGACCCAGTACTTC. V and J are TRBV6-5 and TRBJ2-5, with TRBD2 matching 7 bases. CDR3 length: 14 residues. Per germline, CDR1 MNHEY and CDR2 SVGAGI. Trimming took 6 bases from V and 2 from J; bases not matched to a gene: 6.

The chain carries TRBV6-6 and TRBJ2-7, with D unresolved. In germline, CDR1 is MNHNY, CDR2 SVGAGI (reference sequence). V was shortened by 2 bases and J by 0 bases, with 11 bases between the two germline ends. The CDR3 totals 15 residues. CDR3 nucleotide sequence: TGTGCCAGCAGTTACGCCGTGGCCAGCTCCTACGAGCAGTACTTC. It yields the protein CASSYAVASSYEQYF.

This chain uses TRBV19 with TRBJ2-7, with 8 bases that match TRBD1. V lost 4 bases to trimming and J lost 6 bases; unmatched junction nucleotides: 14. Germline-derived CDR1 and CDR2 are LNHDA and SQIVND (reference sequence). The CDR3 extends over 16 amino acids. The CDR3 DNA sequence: TGTGCCAGTAGTACCTACGCTGGACAGGGATCGGCCGAGCAGTACTTC. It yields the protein CASSTYAGQGSAEQYF.

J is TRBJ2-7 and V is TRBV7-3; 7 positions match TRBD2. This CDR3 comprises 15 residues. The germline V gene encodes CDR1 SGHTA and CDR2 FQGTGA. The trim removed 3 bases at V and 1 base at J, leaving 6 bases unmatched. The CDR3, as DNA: TGTGCCAGCAGCTTGGCGGGCGGGAGTTCCTACGAGCAGTACTTC. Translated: CASSLAGGSSYEQYF.

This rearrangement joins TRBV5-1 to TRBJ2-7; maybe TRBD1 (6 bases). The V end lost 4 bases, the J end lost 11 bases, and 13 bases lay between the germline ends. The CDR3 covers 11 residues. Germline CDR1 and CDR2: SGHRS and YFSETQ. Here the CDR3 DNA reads TGCGCCAGCAGCCTGGACAGTCAGGAGTACTTC. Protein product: CASSLDSQEYF.

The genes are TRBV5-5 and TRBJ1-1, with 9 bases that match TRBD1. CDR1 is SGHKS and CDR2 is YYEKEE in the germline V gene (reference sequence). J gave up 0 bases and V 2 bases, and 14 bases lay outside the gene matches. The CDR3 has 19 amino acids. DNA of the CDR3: TGTGCCAGCAGCTTCCGAAGACACAGGGGGCAAGGAATGAACACTGAAGCTTTCTTT. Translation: CASSFRRHRGQGMNTEAFF.

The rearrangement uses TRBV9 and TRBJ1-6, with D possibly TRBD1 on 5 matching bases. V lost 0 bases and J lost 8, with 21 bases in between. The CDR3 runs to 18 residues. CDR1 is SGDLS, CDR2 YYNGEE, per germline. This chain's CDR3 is CASSVDLWGGQGDSPLHF. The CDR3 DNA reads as TGTGCCAGCAGCGTAGATCTGTGGGGAGGGCAGGGTGATTCACCCCTCCACTTT.

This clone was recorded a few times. The CDR3: CSHTGTSGGHTDTQYF. CDR3 sequence (DNA): TGCAGCCATACAGGGACTAGCGGGGGGCACACAGATACGCAGTATTTT. V is TRBV29-1 and J is TRBJ2-3; 15 bases match TRBD2. The CDR3 is made up of 16 amino acids. Germline values: CDR1 SQVTM, CDR2 ANQGSEA. V lost 8 bases to trimming and J lost 2 bases; unmatched junction nucleotides: 8.

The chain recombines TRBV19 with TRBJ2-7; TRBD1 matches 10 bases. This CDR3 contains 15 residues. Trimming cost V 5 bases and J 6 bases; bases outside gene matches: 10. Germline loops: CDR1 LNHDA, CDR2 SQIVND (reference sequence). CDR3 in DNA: TGTGCCAGTAGTTCGTCGGGACAGGGGATTGGCGAGCAGTACTTC. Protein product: CASSSSGQGIGEQYF.

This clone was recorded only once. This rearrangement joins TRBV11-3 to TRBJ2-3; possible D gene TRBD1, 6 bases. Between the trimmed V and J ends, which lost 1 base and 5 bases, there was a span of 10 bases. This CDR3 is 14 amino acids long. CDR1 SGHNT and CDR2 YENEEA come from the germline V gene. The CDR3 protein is CASSLGGGGDTQYF. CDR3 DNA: TGTGCCAGCAGCTTAGGAGGGGGTGGAGATACGCAGTATTTT.

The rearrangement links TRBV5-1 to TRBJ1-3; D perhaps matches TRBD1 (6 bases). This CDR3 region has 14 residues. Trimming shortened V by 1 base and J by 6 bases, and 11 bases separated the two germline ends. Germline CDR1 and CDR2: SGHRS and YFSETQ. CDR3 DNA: TGCGCCAGCAGCTTGCAGGGGATGGAAAACACCATATATTTT. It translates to CASSLQGMENTIYF. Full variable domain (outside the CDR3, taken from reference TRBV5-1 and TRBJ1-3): KAGVTQTPRYLIKTRGQQVTLSCSPISGHRSVSWYQQTPGQGLQFLFEYFSETQRNKGNFPGRFSGRQFSNSRSEMNVSTLELGDSALYLCASSLQGMENTIYFGEGSWLTVV.

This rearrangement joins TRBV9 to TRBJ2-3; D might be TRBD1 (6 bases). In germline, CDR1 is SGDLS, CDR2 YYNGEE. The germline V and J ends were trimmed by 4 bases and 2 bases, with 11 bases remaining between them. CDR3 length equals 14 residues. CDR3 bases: TGTGCCAGCAGCTTACAGGGCCCCACAGATACGCAGTATTTT. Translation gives CASSLQGPTDTQYF.

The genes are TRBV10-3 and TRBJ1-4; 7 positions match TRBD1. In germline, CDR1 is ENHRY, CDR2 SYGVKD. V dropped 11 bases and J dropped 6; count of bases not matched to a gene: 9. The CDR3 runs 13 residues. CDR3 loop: CAANRGRDEKLFF. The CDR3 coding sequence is TGTGCCGCAAACAGGGGAAGAGATGAAAAACTGTTTTTT.

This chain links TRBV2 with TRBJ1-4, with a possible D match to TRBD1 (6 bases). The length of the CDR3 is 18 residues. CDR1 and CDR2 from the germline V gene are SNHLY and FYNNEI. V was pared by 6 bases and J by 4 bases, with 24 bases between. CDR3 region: CASREYLTGPRNNEKLFF. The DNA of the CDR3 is TGTGCCAGCAGAGAATACCTGACAGGCCCAAGGAATAATGAAAAACTGTTTTTT. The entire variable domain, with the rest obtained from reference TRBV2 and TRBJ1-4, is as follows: EPEVTQTPSHQVTQMGQEVILRCVPISNHLYFYWYRQILGQKVEFLVSFYNNEISEKSEIFDDQFSVERPDGSNFTLKIRSTKLEDSAMYFCASREYLTGPRNNEKLFFGSGTQLSVL.

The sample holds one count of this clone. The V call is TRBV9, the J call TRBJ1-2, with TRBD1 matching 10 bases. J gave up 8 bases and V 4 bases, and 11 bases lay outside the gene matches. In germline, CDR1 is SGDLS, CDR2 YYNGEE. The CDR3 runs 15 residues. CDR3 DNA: TGTGCCAGCAGCCCCAATCCGGGACAGGGGAACGGCTACACCTTC. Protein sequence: CASSPNPGQGNGYTF.

In DNA, the CDR3 is TGCGCCAGCAGCTCCGACGGGGGGTTTACTACTGAAGCTTTCTTT. Amino acid sequence: CASSSDGGFTTEAFF. The chain uses TRBV5-1 and TRBJ1-1, with a weak D call TRBD1 (5 bases). The V end was cut by 3 bases, the J end by 5 bases, with 17 bases between. This CDR3 is 15 amino acids long. Germline V gives CDR1 SGHRS, CDR2 YFSETQ.

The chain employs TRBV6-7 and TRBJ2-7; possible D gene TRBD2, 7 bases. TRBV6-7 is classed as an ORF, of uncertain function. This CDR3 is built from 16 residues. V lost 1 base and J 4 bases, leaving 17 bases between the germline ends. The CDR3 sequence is CASSYLGGRRLYEQYF. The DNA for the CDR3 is TGTGCCAGCAGTTACTTGGGGGGGCGCAGGTTGTACGAGCAGTACTTC.

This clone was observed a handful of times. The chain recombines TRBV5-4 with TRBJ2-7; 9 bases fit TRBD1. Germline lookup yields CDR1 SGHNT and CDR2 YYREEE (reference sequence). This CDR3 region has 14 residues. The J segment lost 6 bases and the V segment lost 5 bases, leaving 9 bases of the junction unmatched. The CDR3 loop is CASRGGTGTGEQYF. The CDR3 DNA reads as TGTGCCAGCAGGGGGGGGACAGGGACGGGCGAGCAGTACTTC.

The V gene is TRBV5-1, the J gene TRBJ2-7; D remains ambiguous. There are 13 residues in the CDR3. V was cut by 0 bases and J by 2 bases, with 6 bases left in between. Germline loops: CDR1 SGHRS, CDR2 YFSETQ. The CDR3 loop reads CASSLDSTYEQYF. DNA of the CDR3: TGCGCCAGCAGCTTGGATTCAACCTACGAGCAGTACTTC.

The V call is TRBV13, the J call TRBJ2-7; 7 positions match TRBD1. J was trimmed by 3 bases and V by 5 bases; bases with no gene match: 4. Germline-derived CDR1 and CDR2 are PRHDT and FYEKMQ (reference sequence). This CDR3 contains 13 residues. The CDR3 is CASSIWDSYEQYF. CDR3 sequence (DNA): TGTGCCAGCAGCATATGGGACAGCTACGAGCAGTACTTC.

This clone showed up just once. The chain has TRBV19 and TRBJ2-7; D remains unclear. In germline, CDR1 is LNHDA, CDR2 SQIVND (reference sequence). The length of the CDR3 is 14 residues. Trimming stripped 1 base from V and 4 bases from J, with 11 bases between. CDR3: CASSIAAIGYEQYF. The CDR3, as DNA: TGTGCCAGTAGTATAGCTGCCATCGGGTACGAGCAGTACTTC.

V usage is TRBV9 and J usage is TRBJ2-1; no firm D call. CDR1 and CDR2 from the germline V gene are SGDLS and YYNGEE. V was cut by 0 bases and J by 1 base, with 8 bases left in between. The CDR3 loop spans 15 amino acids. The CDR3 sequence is CASSVVTGSYNEQFF. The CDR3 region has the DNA TGTGCCAGCAGCGTAGTGACGGGTTCCTACAATGAGCAGTTCTTC.